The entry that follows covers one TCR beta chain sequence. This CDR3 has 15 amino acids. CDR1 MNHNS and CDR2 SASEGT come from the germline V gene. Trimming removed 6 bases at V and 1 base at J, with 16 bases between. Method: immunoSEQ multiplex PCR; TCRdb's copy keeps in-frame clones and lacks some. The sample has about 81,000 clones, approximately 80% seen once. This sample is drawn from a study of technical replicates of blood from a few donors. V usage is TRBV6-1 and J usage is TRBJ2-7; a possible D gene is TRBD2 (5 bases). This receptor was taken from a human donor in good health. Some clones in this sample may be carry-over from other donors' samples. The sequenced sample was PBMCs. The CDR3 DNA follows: TGTGCCAGCAGAACTCGGCGGGTCTCATCCTACGAGCAGTACTTC. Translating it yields CASRTRRVSSYEQYF.